This TCR beta chain was profiled in a study of neurological immune-mediated disorders. Overall study results and limits: The most TCR clonal expansion was seen in HTLV-1-associated myelopathy, whereas the least was seen in multiple sclerosis, below the level in healthy controls. There were no CDR3 amino acid sequences shared by expanded clones across subjects, a result suggesting private repertoires in all groups.

The CDR3 is 16 residues long. Between the trimmed V and J ends, which lost 0 bases and 7 bases, there was a span of 19 bases. Germline-derived CDR1 and CDR2 are WSHSY and SAAADI. This clonotype qualifies as large (0.1 to 1%). The target antigen is unknown. cDNA synthesis was performed by 5'RACE with 10-nucleotide random UMIs. Via MiXCR, TCRdb re-called the 5' RACE reads, giving one row per CDR3 protein. Of a few thousand distinct CDR3 sequences listed, less than 25% are singletons. The cell input for sorted libraries was about a million, and those cells were CD4+ or CD8+ T cells. Sequenced input: CD8+ T cells from blood. The chain is built from TRBV10-2 and TRBJ2-7; D may be TRBD2 (7 bases). The sequence came from a woman aged 55-69 years with HTLV-1-associated myelopathy (HAM/TSP). The CDR3 here is CASSESGGGPLWEQYF. As DNA, the CDR3 is TGCGCCAGCAGTGAGTCCGGCGGGGGCCCCTTATGGGAGCAGTACTTC.